The rows below give T cell receptor beta chains drawn from one sample of a study of blood T cell repertoires in COVID-19. The table came from immunoSEQ multiplex PCR; TCRdb's copy has only in-frame clones and leaves some out. The table includes about 83,000 clones, about 83% detected once. Sequenced material: peripheral blood. The origin of the receptors is a man between 50 and 59 years old with active COVID-19. The CDR3 runs from the conserved cysteine through the conserved F or W. A D gene is named only where the DNA matches it firmly. Not all rows give a size; the values are once, few, many and, for expanded clones, a class.

abundance	j_gene	d_gene	v_gene	CDR3aa	CDR3nt
NA	TRBJ2-1	NA	TRBV30	CAWSFYNEQFF	TGTGCCTGGTCCTTCTACAATGAGCAGTTCTTC
NA	TRBJ1-5	TRBD1	TRBV6-5	CASSSGTGRNQPQHF	TGTGCCAGCAGTTCCGGGACAGGGCGTAATCAGCCCCAGCATTTT
NA	TRBJ1-3	NA	TRBV18	CASSPQFEVGAGNTIYF	TGTGCCAGCTCACCCCAATTTGAGGTCGGTGCTGGAAACACCATATATTTT
NA	TRBJ2-1	TRBD2	TRBV5-1	CASSLTSGSLDEQFF	TGCGCCAGCAGCCTGACTAGCGGGTCTTTGGATGAGCAGTTCTTC
few	TRBJ2-3	NA	TRBV5-1	CASSEQANSDTQYF	TGCGCCAGCAGCGAACAGGCGAATTCGGATACGCAGTATTTT
NA	TRBJ1-5	NA	TRBV6-5	CASSPGHSNQPQHF	TGTGCCAGCAGTCCCGGACATAGCAATCAGCCCCAGCATTTT
NA	TRBJ2-7	NA	TRBV5-4	CASSLDEVREQYF	TGTGCCAGCAGCTTGGATGAGGTGCGCGAGCAGTACTTC
NA	TRBJ2-3	TRBD1	TRBV6-2/TRBV6-3	CASSTRTGMTDTQYF	TGTGCCAGCAGTACTCGGACAGGGATGACAGATACGCAGTATTTT
NA	TRBJ2-7	TRBD1	TRBV27	CASSPTGYEQYF	TGTGCCAGCAGTCCGACAGGGTACGAGCAGTACTTC
once	TRBJ1-2	NA	TRBV30	CAWSPQEVYGYTF	TGTGCCTGGAGTCCCCAGGAGGTCTATGGCTACACCTTC
NA	TRBJ2-3	TRBD2	TRBV4-2	CASSPGLAPSTDTQYF	TGTGCCAGCAGCCCCGGACTAGCGCCGAGCACAGATACGCAGTATTTT
NA	TRBJ1-2	NA	TRBV28	CASRSLTASYGYTF	TGTGCCAGCAGGAGCCTTACAGCTTCCTATGGCTACACCTTC
NA	TRBJ2-3	NA	TRBV5-6	CASSLDSGAGADTQYF	TGTGCCAGCAGCTTGGATTCAGGGGCAGGGGCAGATACGCAGTATTTT
NA	TRBJ1-1	NA	TRBV6-2/TRBV6-3	CASSYWGTEAFF	TGTGCCAGCAGTTACTGGGGGACAGAAGCTTTCTTT
NA	TRBJ2-3	NA	TRBV28	CASSTKGGPFVDTQYF	TGTGCCAGCAGTACTAAGGGGGGGCCATTCGTTGATACGCAGTATTTT
few	TRBJ2-7	TRBD1	TRBV19	CASSPRQGSHEQYF	TGTGCCAGTAGTCCCCGACAGGGGAGCCACGAGCAGTACTTC
NA	TRBJ2-2	NA	TRBV7-2	CASSLVPGRLGELFF	TGTGCCAGCAGCTTAGTTCCGGGGAGGCTCGGGGAGCTGTTTTTT
NA	TRBJ1-5	NA	TRBV27	CASSLRPAGNQPQHF	TGTGCCAGCAGTTTAAGGCCGGCGGGCAATCAGCCCCAGCATTTT
NA	TRBJ2-2	NA	TRBV5-1	CASSLERTAINTGELFF	TGCGCCAGCAGCTTGGAAAGGACAGCAATAAACACCGGGGAGCTGTTTTTT
NA	TRBJ1-2	NA	TRBV3-1/TRBV3-2	CASSIQGGNYGYTF	TGTGCCAGCAGCATTCAGGGTGGGAACTATGGCTACACCTTC
NA	TRBJ2-7	NA	TRBV2	CASSGGLGRVGEQYF	TGTGCCAGCAGTGGGGGCTTAGGTAGAGTCGGGGAGCAGTACTTC
NA	TRBJ2-1	NA	TRBV28	CASSLNGGDEQFF	TGTGCCAGCAGTTTGAACGGCGGGGATGAGCAGTTCTTC
NA	TRBJ1-2	NA	TRBV29-1	CSVPIPGQANYGYTF	TGCAGCGTACCCATCCCAGGTCAAGCTAACTATGGCTACACCTTC
NA	TRBJ2-7	NA	TRBV12-3/TRBV12-4	CASSFRGFYEQYF	TGTGCCAGCAGTTTTAGGGGTTTCTACGAGCAGTACTTC
NA	TRBJ2-7	NA	TRBV6-1	CASSERGHAPYEQYF	TGTGCCAGCAGTGAAAGGGGACACGCTCCCTACGAGCAGTACTTC
NA	TRBJ2-1	TRBD2	TRBV10-1	CASLTSGRYEQFF	TGCGCCAGCCTGACTAGCGGGAGGTATGAGCAGTTCTTC